These 32 T cell receptor beta chains originate from one sample sequenced in a study of T cells in localized non-small cell lung cancer. Some clones are missing from TCRdb's copy, which holds only in-frame ones; the method was immunoSEQ multiplex PCR. The repertoire holds approximately 1,900 clones, with 22% as singletons. Sequencing was performed on lung tumor tissue, taken before any cancer treatment. Source of these receptors: a woman aged 35 to 70 with stage I lung adenocarcinoma.

The V gene is TRBV19, the J gene TRBJ2-7, with 9 bases lining up with TRBD2. Trimming removed 3 bases from V and 3 bases from J; junction bases left unmatched: 9. Germline values: CDR1 LNHDA, CDR2 SQIVND (reference sequence). The CDR3 loop spans 16 amino acids. The DNA of the CDR3 is TGTGCCAGTAGTATCTCCTTCGGGACTAGCTTCTACGAGCAGTACTTC. Protein product: CASSISFGTSFYEQYF. Supplemented by reference TRBV19 and TRBJ2-7, the full variable domain reads DGGITQSPKYLFRKEGQNVTLSCEQNLNHDAMYWYRQDPGQGLRLIYYSQIVNDFQKGDIAEGYSVSREKKESFPLTVTSAQKNPTAFYLCASSISFGTSFYEQYFGPGTRLTVT.

This rearrangement joins TRBV19 to TRBJ2-4; TRBD1 aligns across 8 bases. The CDR3 contains 16 residues. After removal of 4 bases from V and 5 bases from J, the junction contained 10 bases not matched to a gene. The germline V gene has CDR1 LNHDA and CDR2 SQIVND (reference sequence). CDR3: CASSNGQGASQNIQYF. The CDR3 region has the DNA TGTGCCAGTAGTAATGGGCAGGGGGCTTCGCAAAACATTCAGTACTTC.

V is TRBV6-8 and J is TRBJ2-7; D is perhaps TRBD1 (6 bases). The ends were cut back, 6 bases at V and 7 bases at J, with 13 bases in the middle. CDR1 MNHGY and CDR2 SAAAGT come from the germline V gene. The CDR3 totals 12 residues. CDR3 sequence reads: CASRAGDREQYF. CDR3 nucleotides: TGTGCCAGCAGGGCAGGGGATCGGGAGCAGTACTTC.

This clone was seen a few times. The chain carries TRBV7-2 and TRBJ1-1; no definite D call. Germline values: CDR1 SGHTA, CDR2 FQGNSA. Deletions cut 3 bases from V and 4 bases from J, with 9 bases between. The CDR3 has 13 residues. CDR3 nucleotide sequence: TGTGCCAGCAGCTTTCGAACGGTCACTGAAGCTTTCTTT. It encodes CASSFRTVTEAFF.

Judged by abundance, this clone is large. The V and J genes are TRBV11-3 and TRBJ1-4, with 12 bases aligning to TRBD1. This CDR3 is 17 amino acids long. Germline lookup yields CDR1 SGHNT and CDR2 YENEEA. With 5 bases clipped from V and 6 bases from J, the junction kept 10 bases outside the gene matches. The chain's CDR3 is CASSPGTGGLLDEKLFF. As DNA, the CDR3 is TGTGCCAGCAGCCCCGGGACAGGGGGCTTGCTAGATGAAAAACTGTTTTTT.

The chain couples TRBV9 to TRBJ2-7; the D is unclear. The CDR3 has 13 residues. CDR1 is SGDLS, CDR2 YYNGEE, per germline. Trimming shortened V by 2 bases and J by 2 bases, and 8 bases separated the two germline ends. The CDR3 coding sequence is TGTGCCAGCAGCGTCGACGGAACCTACGAGCAGTACTTC. This translates into CASSVDGTYEQYF.

This clone was counted between two and nine times. CDR3 nucleotides: TGTGCCAGCAGGGAAGAGGGGGGGCCGTACGAGCAGTACTTC. It is translated as CASREEGGPYEQYF. The chain uses TRBV6-8 and TRBJ2-7; D possibly corresponds to TRBD2 (7 bases). CDR3 length equals 14 residues. Germline lookup yields CDR1 MNHGY and CDR2 SAAAGT. V was shortened by 6 bases and J by 4 bases, with 16 bases between the two germline ends.

The chain has TRBV15 and TRBJ2-1; tentatively, D is TRBD1 (5 bases). Germline V gene lookup returns CDR1 LNHNV and CDR2 YYDKDF (reference sequence). The CDR3 covers 16 residues. Trimming left V 0 bases short and J 0 bases short, with 9 bases between. The CDR3 reads CATSRELDNSYNEQFF. The CDR3 region has the DNA TGTGCCACCAGCAGAGAACTGGACAACTCCTACAATGAGCAGTTCTTC.

This clone is medium-sized in the sample. The chain combines TRBV9 with TRBJ2-3; perhaps D is TRBD1 or TRBD2 (7 bases each). Germline V gene sequence: CDR1 SGDLS, CDR2 YYNGEE. V was pared by 6 bases and J by 2 bases, with 16 bases between. The CDR3 loop spans 15 amino acids. The CDR3 loop reads CASIGGGGPTDTQYF. CDR3 DNA: TGTGCCAGCATAGGGGGCGGGGGCCCCACAGATACGCAGTATTTT.

The V gene is TRBV30, the J gene TRBJ2-2; D unresolved. The CDR3 is made up of 13 amino acids. Per the germline V gene, CDR1 is GTSNPN and CDR2 is SVGIG (reference sequence). The ends were cut back, 1 base at V and 3 bases at J, with 6 bases in the middle. The CDR3 region has the DNA TGTGCCTGGAGTGCGGTCTACACCGGGGAGCTGTTTTTT. Its translation: CAWSAVYTGELFF. Variable domain in full (rest from reference TRBV30 and TRBJ2-2): SQTIHQWPATLVQPVGSPLSLECTVEGTSNPNLYWYRQAAGRGLQLLFYSVGIGQISSEVPQNLSASRPQDRQFILSSKKLLLSDSGFYLCAWSAVYTGELFFGEGSRLTVL.

By frequency in the sample, this clone is medium-sized. CDR3 amino acids: CASSPDGSTNEKLFF. DNA for the CDR3: TGTGCCAGCAGCCCCGATGGCTCAACTAATGAAAAACTGTTTTTT. The chain is built from TRBV11-3 and TRBJ1-4; no definite D call. CDR1 is SGHNT and CDR2 is YENEEA in the germline V gene. V lost 5 bases to trimming and J lost 0 bases, with 10 bases between them. The CDR3 is 15 residues long.

The chain couples TRBV30 to TRBJ1-1; TRBD1 matches 7 bases. The CDR3 spans 13 residues. The V and J ends lost 5 bases and 5 bases, in that order; junction bases with no gene match: 8. The germline V gene has CDR1 GTSNPN and CDR2 SVGIG (reference sequence). CDR3 DNA sequence: TGTGCCTGGGATCGACAGGGAAGGACTGAAGCTTTCTTT. Protein product: CAWDRQGRTEAFF.

The genes are TRBV19 and TRBJ1-2; 12 nucleotides align to TRBD1. Germline CDR1 reads LNHDA; CDR2 reads SQIVND (reference sequence). J was trimmed by 2 bases and V by 4 bases; bases with no gene match: 8. The length of the CDR3 is 17 residues. Here the CDR3 DNA reads TGTGCCAGTAGTAGCGGGACAGGGGGCTTTGGGAACTATGGCTACACCTTC. This translates into CASSSGTGGFGNYGYTF.

The table lists this clone with a few counts. The CDR3 nucleotides are TGCGCCAGCAGCCAAGATCCCAGTTACACTGAAGCTTTCTTT. Protein product: CASSQDPSYTEAFF. The chain uses TRBV4-1 and TRBJ1-1; no definite D call. Germline CDR1 and CDR2: MGHRA and YSYEKL. V shed 0 bases and J shed 3 bases, with 8 bases lying between them. This CDR3 is built from 14 residues.

This clone was recorded a few times. The rearrangement joins TRBV11-3 to TRBJ2-4, with a weak D call TRBD2 (7 bases). Trimming removed 5 bases from V and 8 bases from J, with 22 bases in between. The CDR3 covers 16 residues. CDR1 is SGHNT and CDR2 is YENEEA in the germline V gene. The CDR3 sequence is CASSPGGGQDGYIQYF. CDR3 nucleotides: TGTGCCAGCAGCCCTGGGGGGGGGCAGGATGGATACATTCAGTACTTC.

V usage is TRBV29-1 and J usage is TRBJ2-7, with 9 bases fitting TRBD1. In germline, CDR1 is SQVTM, CDR2 ANQGSEA. CDR3 length: 13 amino acids. In DNA, the CDR3 is TGCAGGCGGAAGGGACAGGGTTTATACGAGCAGTACTTC. It specifies CRRKGQGLYEQYF.

This clone has more than one count but fewer than ten. The V call is TRBV11-1, the J call TRBJ2-3; possible D gene TRBD2, 5 bases. V lost 5 bases, J lost 5 bases, and 17 bases lay in between. Germline values: CDR1 SGHAT, CDR2 FQDESV (reference sequence). The CDR3 covers 15 residues. As DNA, the CDR3 is TGTGCCAGCAGCCAAGATCTCCGAGGGCAAGATACGCAGTATTTT. This encodes CASSQDLRGQDTQYF.

This clone was seen a few times. The rearrangement uses TRBV30 and TRBJ1-5, with 8 bases matching TRBD1. V lost 3 bases, J lost 5 bases, and 3 bases stayed unmatched. CDR1 is GTSNPN and CDR2 is SVGIG in the germline V gene (reference sequence). This CDR3 contains 13 residues. The DNA for the CDR3 is TGTGCCTGGAGACAGGGGGTGGATCAGCCCCAGCATTTT. Protein sequence: CAWRQGVDQPQHF.

The gene calls are TRBV29-1 and TRBJ2-1; D unclear. The germline V and J ends were trimmed by 4 bases and 0 bases, with 16 bases remaining between them. The V gene's germline CDR1 is SQVTM and CDR2 ANQGSEA. The CDR3 sequence is 16 residues long. DNA of the CDR3: TGCAGCGTTGTATCCCCCATGTTCGGCTCCTACAATGAGCAGTTCTTC. Protein sequence: CSVVSPMFGSYNEQFF.

The chain employs TRBV25-1 and TRBJ1-6; D perhaps matches TRBD1 (5 bases). V dropped 3 bases and J dropped 6 bases, with 12 bases sitting between them. The V gene's germline CDR1 is MGHDK and CDR2 SYGVNS. This CDR3 contains 15 residues. The chain's CDR3 is CASSDPGPLNSPLHF. The CDR3 bases are TGTGCCAGCAGTGACCCGGGACCTCTTAATTCACCCCTCCACTTT.

This clone was counted between two and nine times. This chain connects TRBV10-3 to TRBJ1-5; D ambiguous. The CDR3 runs to 16 residues. The germline V gene encodes CDR1 ENHRY and CDR2 SYGVKD. With 0 bases removed from V and 0 bases from J, the gap between germline ends came to 9 bases. The CDR3 nucleotides read TGTGCCATCAGTGAGTCCGAGGTAATTAGCAATCAGCCCCAGCATTTT. It translates to CAISESEVISNQPQHF.

The genes are TRBV29-1 and TRBJ2-1; 8 bases are a match to TRBD1. This CDR3 has 17 amino acids. Germline V lookup: CDR1 SQVTM, CDR2 ANQGSEA. The junction had 15 bases not matched to a gene; V was cut back by 2 bases and J by 6 bases. CDR3 amino acids: CSVELATWTGRVNEQFF. Here the CDR3 DNA reads TGCAGCGTTGAATTGGCGACTTGGACAGGGCGTGTCAATGAGCAGTTCTTC.

The V gene is TRBV29-1, the J gene TRBJ1-2, with 7 bases that match TRBD1. Germline CDR1 is SQVTM and CDR2 is ANQGSEA. The CDR3 is made up of 13 amino acids. V shed 2 bases, J shed 4 bases, and the junction held 4 bases outside the gene matches. This CDR3 reads CSVERTGGYGYTF. The DNA of the CDR3 is TGCAGCGTTGAAAGGACAGGCGGCTATGGCTACACCTTC.

V is TRBV11-3 and J is TRBJ1-1; 7 positions agree with TRBD1. There are 15 residues in the CDR3. V dropped 7 bases and J dropped 0; count of bases not matched to a gene: 8. Germline V gene sequence: CDR1 SGHNT, CDR2 YENEEA. The CDR3 region is CASTPGRGLNTEAFF. For the CDR3, the DNA is TGTGCCAGCACCCCGGGGAGGGGGCTGAACACTGAAGCTTTCTTT. The whole variable domain, remainder taken from reference TRBV11-3 and TRBJ1-1, is EAGVVQSPRYKIIEKKQPVAFWCNPISGHNTLYWYLQNLGQGPELLIRYENEEAVDDSQLPKDRFSAERLKGVDSTLKIQPAELGDSAVYLCASTPGRGLNTEAFFGQGTRLTVV.

There are a few counts of this clone. V and J are TRBV7-7 and TRBJ2-5; 9 bases map to TRBD2. CDR1 and CDR2 from the germline V gene are SSHAT and FNYEAQ (reference sequence). The CDR3 contains 18 residues. After removal of 1 base from V and 1 base from J, the junction contained 10 bases not matched to a gene. CDR3 amino acids: CASSLVARLAGSQETQYF. The CDR3 DNA is TGTGCCAGCAGCTTAGTAGCAAGGCTAGCGGGGTCCCAAGAGACCCAGTACTTC.

The chain is built from TRBV5-1 and TRBJ2-1; 7 bases are a match to TRBD1. J gave up 4 bases and V 0 bases, and 4 bases lay outside the gene matches. This CDR3 is 15 amino acids long. The germline gives CDR1 SGHRS, CDR2 YFSETQ. In DNA, the CDR3 is TGCGCCAGCAGCTTGGTACAGGGGCTTTACAATGAGCAGTTCTTC. It yields the protein CASSLVQGLYNEQFF.

The J gene is TRBJ1-4, the V gene TRBV11-3; 9 bases line up with TRBD1. V trimming: 5 bases; J trimming: 8 bases; junction bases outside the gene matches: 21. CDR1 and CDR2 from the germline V gene are SGHNT and YENEEA. The CDR3 is 19 residues long. Here the CDR3 reads CASSQLEGLFRDRDEKLFF. The CDR3 DNA reads as TGTGCCAGCAGCCAACTCGAGGGGTTATTCCGGGACAGGGACGAAAAACTGTTTTTT.

The chain carries TRBV25-1 and TRBJ2-7; TRBD1 might be the D (6 bases). Trimming removed 6 bases at V and 5 bases at J, with 14 bases between. The CDR3 contains 13 residues. Germline-derived CDR1 and CDR2 are MGHDK and SYGVNS. The CDR3 region has the DNA TGTGCCAGCAGGCGTGGGGGCAGGAACGAGCAGTACTTC. It translates to CASRRGGRNEQYF.

The J gene is TRBJ2-3, the V gene TRBV10-2, with 8 nucleotides matching TRBD1. Germline V gene data show CDR1 as WSHSY and CDR2 as SAAADI. The V and J ends lost 10 bases and 0 bases, in that order; junction bases with no gene match: 9. The CDR3 covers 15 residues. The CDR3 is CATSRRGLSTDTQYF. Here the CDR3 DNA reads TGCGCCACATCCCGCAGGGGGCTTAGCACAGATACGCAGTATTTT.

The CDR3 DNA sequence: TGTGCCAGCTCACCACCAATGAGCAGGGGATACAATGAGCAGTTCTTC. It codes for CASSPPMSRGYNEQFF. V usage is TRBV18 and J usage is TRBJ2-1, with TRBD1 as a possible D gene (6 bases). The CDR3 sequence is 16 residues long. The V gene's germline CDR1 is KGHSH and CDR2 LQKENI. V was pared by 0 bases and J by 4 bases, with 13 bases between. Full variable domain (outside the CDR3, taken from reference TRBV18 and TRBJ2-1): NAGVMQNPRHLVRRRGQEARLRCSPMKGHSHVYWYRQLPEEGLKFMVYLQKENIIDESGMPKERFSAEFPKEGPSILRIQQVVRGDSAAYFCASSPPMSRGYNEQFFGPGTRLTVL.

This clone was seen only a few times. The rearrangement links TRBV6-8 to TRBJ2-2; unclear D gene. Trimming took 6 bases from V and 5 from J, leaving 7 bases between them. CDR1 is MNHGY, CDR2 SAAAGT, per germline. This CDR3 has 12 residues. The CDR3 region has the DNA TGTGCCAGCAGGAGATTAACCGGGGAGCTGTTTTTT. Translating gives CASRRLTGELFF.

The J gene is TRBJ1-4, the V gene TRBV11-3, with TRBD1 as a possible D gene (6 bases). CDR3 length equals 17 residues. V lost 5 bases, J lost 7 bases, and 23 bases lay in between. The germline V gene encodes CDR1 SGHNT and CDR2 YENEEA. CDR3 residues: CASSLGQSLPQFEKLFF. Written as DNA, the CDR3 is TGTGCCAGCAGCCTCGGACAGAGCCTCCCCCAGTTTGAAAAACTGTTTTTT.